Sequencing of this T cell receptor (beta chain) was carried out in a study of T cell responses to AZD1222 COVID-19 vaccine. Turning to the study itself: Second-dose recipients at about 4 or about 12 weeks were treated as one pooled group. Findings and caveats of the study: Spike-specific TCR breadth rose after two AZD1222 doses, and depth rose as well.

Between the trimmed V and J ends, which lost 0 bases and 5 bases, there was a span of 11 bases. The germline CDR1 and CDR2 sequences are GTSNPN and SVGIG (reference sequence). The length of the CDR3 is 15 residues. In the case of this clone: What it binds is unknown.

Produced via immunoSEQ multiplex PCR; TCRdb's table is partial and in-frame only. The sample lists roughly 100,000 clones, about nine tenths occurring once. The sample consisted of peripheral blood, taken on day 0 of AZD1222 vaccination. The V and J genes are TRBV30 and TRBJ1-6; D perhaps matches TRBD1 (6 bases). The clonotype originates from an adult in good health. The DNA of the CDR3 is TGTGCCTGGAGTGTAGGGGGAGCCGATAATTCACCCCTCCACTTT. Its translation: CAWSVGGADNSPLHF.